The source of this T cell receptor (beta chain) is a study of cytomegalovirus exposure and HLA in healthy donors. Study in general: Earlier work reported 117 million unique TCR beta sequences from about 180 million T cells.

Overall study findings and caveats: Presence/absence results assume similar sequencing depth per donor, which may not hold.

Comment on this clone: Its antigen is undetermined.

Losses at the gene ends were 5 bases for V and 5 bases for J; bases not matched to a gene: 12. The CDR3 consists of 16 residues. Germline CDR1 is SGHNT and CDR2 is YYREEE (reference sequence). Use of 60 Vbeta and 13 Jbeta primers characterized the PCR. Assay used: immunoSEQ multiplex PCR; TCRdb lists only in-frame clones, some missing. The sample holds some 270,000 clones, 92% seen once. Sequenced input: PBMCs. The sequence derives from a girl under 10 years old in good health and CMV-seronegative. This chain connects TRBV5-4 to TRBJ2-5; 10 bases map to TRBD2. CDR3 nucleotides: TGTGCCAGCAGTTCAGCGGGGGGGCCCGGTTGGGAGACCCAGTACTTC. Translation: CASSSAGGPGWETQYF.